Listed here are 20 T cell receptor beta chains from one sample, sequenced in a study of T cell responses to AZD1222 COVID-19 vaccine. This table comes from immunoSEQ multiplex PCR, and its TCRdb copy is limited to in-frame clones, with some not included. Of 90,000 to 140,000 clones in the sample, nearly 90% were seen once. Material: peripheral blood, obtained 28 days after the second AZD1222 dose. The receptors were gathered from an adult who received the AZD1222 COVID-19 vaccine.

The rearrangement uses TRBV18 and TRBJ2-2; D remains unclear. Deletions cut 2 bases from V and 1 base from J, with 8 bases between. The CDR3 totals 15 residues. CDR1 KGHSH and CDR2 LQKENI come from the germline V gene. CDR3 loop: CASSPMVGNTGELFF. CDR3 bases: TGTGCCAGCTCACCAATGGTCGGGAACACCGGGGAGCTGTTTTTT.

J is TRBJ2-3 and V is TRBV28, with TRBD2 matching over 9 bases. The ends lost 6 bases at V and 2 bases at J; junction bases unmatched: 3. CDR1 and CDR2 from the germline V gene are MDHEN and SYDVKM. There are 14 residues in the CDR3. The CDR3 DNA sequence: TGTGCCAGCAGGCTAGCGGGGTCCACAGATACGCAGTATTTT. Protein sequence: CASRLAGSTDTQYF.

This clone was detected only once. The genes are TRBV15 and TRBJ2-2; D is unclear. The V gene's germline CDR1 is LNHNV and CDR2 YYDKDF (reference sequence). The V and J ends lost 8 bases and 2 bases respectively, with 9 bases between them. The CDR3 is 13 residues long. The CDR3 nucleotides are TGTGCCACCGCATTGGTAAACACCGGGGAGCTGTTTTTT. Translating gives CATALVNTGELFF. Based on the CDR3 plus reference TRBV15 and TRBJ2-2, the full variable domain is DAMVIQNPRYQVTQFGKPVTLSCSQTLNHNVMYWYQQKSSQAPKLLFHYYDKDFNNEADTPDNFQSRRPNTSFCFLDIRSPGLGDTAMYLCATALVNTGELFFGEGSRLTVL.

V and J are TRBV3-1 (or the pseudogene TRBV3-2) and TRBJ1-3, with D perhaps TRBD1 (5 bases). Germline V gene sequence: CDR1 LGHDT, CDR2 YNNKEL (reference sequence). With 1 base removed from V and 0 bases from J, the gap between germline ends came to 13 bases. The CDR3 loop spans 17 amino acids. This CDR3 reads CASSQVQGLSSGNTIYF. The CDR3 nucleotides read TGTGCCAGCAGCCAAGTTCAGGGCCTTAGCTCTGGAAACACCATATATTTT.

The rearrangement links TRBV7-9 to TRBJ2-1, with D uncertain. Trimming cost V 4 bases and J 7 bases, with 8 bases left between them. Germline CDR1 and CDR2: SEHNR and FQNEAQ (reference sequence). This CDR3 has 12 amino acids. CDR3 sequence: CASSSHRNEQFF. The CDR3 DNA reads TGTGCCAGCAGCTCACACCGGAATGAGCAGTTCTTC.

The rearrangement joins TRBV13 to TRBJ1-4, with D tentatively TRBD1 (5 bases). Germline values: CDR1 PRHDT, CDR2 FYEKMQ (reference sequence). V gave up 5 bases and J gave up 0 bases, with 16 bases separating them. The CDR3 consists of 17 residues. CDR3 amino acids: CASSTGTGRTTNEKLFF. The CDR3 nucleotides read TGTGCCAGCAGCACCGGGACGGGGAGGACAACTAATGAAAAACTGTTTTTT.

This rearrangement joins TRBV12-3 or TRBV12-4 to TRBJ1-3; no reliable D call. V lost 10 bases to trimming and J lost 6 bases, with 13 bases between them. CDR3 length: 12 residues. The CDR3 DNA reads as TGTGCCAACACCTTGGCCTCAAACACCATATATTTT. Protein: CANTLASNTIYF.

This rearrangement joins TRBV9 to TRBJ1-4, with 10 bases matching TRBD1. This CDR3 spans 14 amino acids. The J segment lost 7 bases and the V segment lost 3 bases, leaving 3 bases of the junction unmatched. Germline CDR1 and CDR2: SGDLS and YYNGEE. In nucleotides, the CDR3 is TGTGCCAGCAGCGGGACAGGGGGACCTGAAAAACTGTTTTTT. Its protein is CASSGTGGPEKLFF. The whole variable domain, filled in from reference TRBV9 and TRBJ1-4, reads DSGVTQTPKHLITATGQRVTLRCSPRSGDLSVYWYQQSLDQGLQFLIQYYNGEERAKGNILERFSAQQFPDLHSELNLSSLELGDSALYFCASSGTGGPEKLFFGSGTQLSVL.

This clone was seen only a few times. The J gene is TRBJ1-2, the V gene TRBV4-1, with D hard to call. Trimming removed 10 bases from V and 8 bases from J, with 11 bases in between. Germline V gives CDR1 MGHRA, CDR2 YSYEKL. This CDR3 contains 10 residues. The CDR3 DNA reads as TGCGCCATCAAACCACGCGGCTACACCTTC. Its protein is CAIKPRGYTF.

V gene TRBV2 combines with J gene TRBJ2-1, with 8 bases matching TRBD2. Germline V lookup: CDR1 SNHLY, CDR2 FYNNEI. V was clipped by 7 bases and J by 2 bases; unmatched bases: 4. The CDR3 length is 14 residues. CDR3 in amino acids: CASMTGGTYNEQFF. In DNA form, the CDR3 reads TGTGCCAGCATGACGGGGGGGACCTACAATGAGCAGTTCTTC.

This clone was observed a few times. The CDR3 nucleotides read TGTGCCAGCAGCTTACCACCCAGGGGGCGCTTCGAGCAGTACTTC. Translating it yields CASSLPPRGRFEQYF. The V and J genes are TRBV11-2 and TRBJ2-7; 8 nucleotides line up with TRBD1. V lost 2 bases, J lost 6 bases, and 9 bases stayed unmatched. The CDR3 spans 15 residues. CDR1 is SGHAT, CDR2 FQNNGV, per germline.

This chain connects TRBV9 to TRBJ1-2; TRBD1 agrees at 8 bases. Per germline, CDR1 SGDLS and CDR2 YYNGEE. The CDR3 sequence is 15 residues long. V dropped 0 bases and J dropped 6; count of bases not matched to a gene: 7. CDR3 in DNA: TGTGCCAGCAGCGTAGTAGGGACAGGTAGCGATGGCTACACCTTC. Residues: CASSVVGTGSDGYTF.

This clone was seen a few times. The chain joins TRBV5-1 to TRBJ1-2; D possibly corresponds to TRBD1 (5 bases). The V end was cut by 3 bases, the J end by 5 bases, with 14 bases between. The V gene's germline CDR1 is SGHRS and CDR2 YFSETQ. The CDR3 contains 14 residues. The CDR3: CASSSGTEPYGYTF. CDR3 in DNA: TGCGCCAGCAGCTCCGGGACGGAACCTTATGGCTACACCTTC.

The chain joins TRBV19 to TRBJ1-2; D possibly corresponds to TRBD1 (5 bases). The V end was cut by 7 bases, the J end by 3 bases, with 15 bases between. Germline V gives CDR1 LNHDA, CDR2 SQIVND (reference sequence). The CDR3 sequence is 14 residues long. The CDR3 region is CASIATWGDYGYTF. CDR3 DNA sequence: TGTGCCAGTATCGCCACGTGGGGGGACTATGGCTACACCTTC.

This clone was recorded only once. The chain recombines TRBV4-3 with TRBJ1-4, with 9 positions matching TRBD1. V was clipped by 3 bases and J by 11 bases; unmatched bases: 13. The CDR3 has 16 residues. Per the germline V gene, CDR1 is LGHNA and CDR2 is YSLEER. In DNA form, the CDR3 reads TGCGCCAGCAGCCAGGGGGGGACAGGGTTGAGCCGTAAACTGTTTTTT. It codes for CASSQGGTGLSRKLFF.

J is TRBJ2-7 and V is TRBV7-9; the D gene is possibly TRBD1 (5 bases). Germline loops: CDR1 SEHNR, CDR2 FQNEAQ (reference sequence). With 6 bases removed from V and 2 bases from J, the gap between germline ends came to 20 bases. This CDR3 region has 16 residues. CDR3 DNA: TGTGCCAGCAGTTCCCCGTGGCAGGGCCAGACCTACGAGCAGTACTTC. This gives the protein CASSSPWQGQTYEQYF.

The chain links TRBV10-2 to TRBJ2-1; 10 bases fit TRBD2. Trimming removed 4 bases from V and 8 bases from J; junction bases left unmatched: 2. CDR3 size: 13 residues. Germline CDR1 reads WSHSY; CDR2 reads SAAADI. This chain's CDR3 is CASSVAGGYEQFF. CDR3 in DNA: TGCGCCAGCAGTGTAGCGGGAGGCTATGAGCAGTTCTTC.

The V gene is TRBV5-4, the J gene TRBJ2-1, with D perhaps given as TRBD1 or TRBD2 (5 bases each). This CDR3 has 16 amino acids. Trimming took 2 bases from V and 6 from J, leaving 18 bases between them. The germline V gene encodes CDR1 SGHNT and CDR2 YYREEE (reference sequence). CDR3 residues: CASSLVGTMVGNEQFF. In nucleotides, the CDR3 is TGTGCCAGCAGCTTAGTAGGGACGATGGTTGGCAATGAGCAGTTCTTC.

The chain combines TRBV11-2 with TRBJ2-2, with D perhaps matching TRBD1 (5 bases). V lost 6 bases and J lost 6, with 20 bases in between. The CDR3 contains 16 residues. Germline CDR1 reads SGHAT; CDR2 reads FQNNGV. This CDR3 reads CASRDIRSRTPGELFF. The CDR3 coding sequence is TGTGCCAGCAGGGATATTAGGTCCCGGACACCCGGGGAGCTGTTTTTT.

The CDR3 is CASRTGTGYSGANVLTF. CDR3 in DNA: TGTGCCAGCAGGACCGGGACAGGGTACTCTGGGGCCAACGTCCTGACTTTC. The rearrangement links TRBV28 to TRBJ2-6, with 9 bases identical to TRBD1. This CDR3 contains 17 residues. The V and J ends lost 6 bases and 0 bases, in that order; junction bases with no gene match: 6. Germline CDR1 MDHEN, CDR2 SYDVKM.